This T cell receptor beta chain emerged from a study of cytomegalovirus exposure and HLA in healthy donors. Profiling relied on immunoSEQ multiplex PCR, and the TCRdb table lists in-frame clones only, not all of them. The repertoire holds approximately 76,000 clones, with roughly 95% as singletons. V lost 1 base to trimming and J lost 2 bases; unmatched junction nucleotides: 20. CDR3 length equals 21 residues. Germline V gives CDR1 SGDLS, CDR2 YYNGEE. J is TRBJ1-3 and V is TRBV9; 8 nucleotides line up with TRBD1. Sequencing used PBMCs. This TCR derives from a young woman in good health and CMV-seropositive. In nucleotides, the CDR3 is TGTGCCAGCAGCGTAAGAGGGCCCCCCTTATCAGGGGGCAAGACTGGAAACACCATATATTTT. Protein: CASSVRGPPLSGGKTGNTIYF.